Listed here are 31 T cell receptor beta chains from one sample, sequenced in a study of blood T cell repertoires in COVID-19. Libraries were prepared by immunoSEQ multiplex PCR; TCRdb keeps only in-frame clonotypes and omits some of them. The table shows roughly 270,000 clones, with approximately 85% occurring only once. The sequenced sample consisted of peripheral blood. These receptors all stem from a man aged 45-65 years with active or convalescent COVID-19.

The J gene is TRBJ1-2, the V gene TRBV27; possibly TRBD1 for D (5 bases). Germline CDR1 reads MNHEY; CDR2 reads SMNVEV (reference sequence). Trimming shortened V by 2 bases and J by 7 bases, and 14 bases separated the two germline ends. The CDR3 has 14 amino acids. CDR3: CASSLRTIGSGYTF. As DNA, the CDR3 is TGTGCCAGCAGTTTAAGGACAATTGGTAGTGGCTACACCTTC.

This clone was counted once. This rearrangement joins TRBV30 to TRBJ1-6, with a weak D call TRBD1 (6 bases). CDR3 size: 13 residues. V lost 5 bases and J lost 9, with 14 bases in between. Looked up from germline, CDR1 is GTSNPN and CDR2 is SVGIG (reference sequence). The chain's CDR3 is CAWGPGEGSPLHF. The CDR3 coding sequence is TGTGCCTGGGGGCCAGGGGAAGGTTCACCCCTCCACTTT.

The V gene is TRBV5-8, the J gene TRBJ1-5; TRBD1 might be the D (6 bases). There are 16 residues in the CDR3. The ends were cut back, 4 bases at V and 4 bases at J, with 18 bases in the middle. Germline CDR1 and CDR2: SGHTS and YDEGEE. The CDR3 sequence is CASSPGPGQPNQPQHF. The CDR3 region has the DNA TGTGCCAGCAGCCCGGGCCCTGGACAGCCAAATCAGCCCCAGCATTTT.

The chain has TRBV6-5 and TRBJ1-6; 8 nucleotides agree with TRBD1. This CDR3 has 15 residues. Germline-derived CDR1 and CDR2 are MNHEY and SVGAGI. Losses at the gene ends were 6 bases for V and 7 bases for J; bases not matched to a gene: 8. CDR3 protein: CASRPDRGENSPLHF. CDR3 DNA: TGTGCCAGCAGACCTGACAGGGGCGAAAATTCACCCCTCCACTTT.

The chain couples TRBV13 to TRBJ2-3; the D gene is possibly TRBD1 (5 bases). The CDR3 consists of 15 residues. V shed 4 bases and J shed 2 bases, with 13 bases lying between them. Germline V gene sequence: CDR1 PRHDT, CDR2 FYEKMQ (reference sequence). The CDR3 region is CASSYTLTATDTQYF. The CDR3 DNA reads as TGTGCCAGCAGCTATACTTTGACAGCCACAGATACGCAGTATTTT.

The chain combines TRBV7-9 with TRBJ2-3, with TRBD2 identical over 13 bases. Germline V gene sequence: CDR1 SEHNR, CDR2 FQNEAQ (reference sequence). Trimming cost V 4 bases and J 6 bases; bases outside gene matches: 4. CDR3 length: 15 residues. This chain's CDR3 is CASSYTSGRADTQYF. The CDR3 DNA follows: TGTGCCAGCAGCTACACTAGCGGGAGGGCGGATACGCAGTATTTT. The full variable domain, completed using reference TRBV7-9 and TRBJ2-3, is DTGVSQNPRHKITKRGQNVTFRCDPISEHNRLYWYRQTLGQGPEFLTYFQNEAQLEKSRLLSDRFSAERPKGSFSTLEIQRTEQGDSAMYLCASSYTSGRADTQYFGPGTRLTVL.

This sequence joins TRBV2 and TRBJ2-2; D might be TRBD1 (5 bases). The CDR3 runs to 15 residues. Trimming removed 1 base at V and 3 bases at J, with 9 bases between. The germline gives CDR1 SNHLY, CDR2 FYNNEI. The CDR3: CASSEDGADTGELFF. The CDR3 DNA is TGTGCCAGCAGTGAAGATGGGGCGGACACCGGGGAGCTGTTTTTT.

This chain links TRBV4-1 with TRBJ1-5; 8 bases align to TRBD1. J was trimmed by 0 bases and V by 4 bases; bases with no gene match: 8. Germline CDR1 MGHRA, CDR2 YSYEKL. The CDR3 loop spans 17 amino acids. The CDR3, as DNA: TGCGCCAGCAGCCGCGAGTGGGACAGGTATAGCAATCAGCCCCAGCATTTT. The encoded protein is CASSREWDRYSNQPQHF.

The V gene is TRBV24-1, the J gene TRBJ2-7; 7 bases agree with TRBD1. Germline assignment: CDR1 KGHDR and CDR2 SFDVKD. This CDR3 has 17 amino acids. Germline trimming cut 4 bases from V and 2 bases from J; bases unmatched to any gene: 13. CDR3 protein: CATSDPDGTDKPYEQYF. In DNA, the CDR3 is TGTGCCACCAGTGACCCGGATGGGACAGACAAACCCTACGAGCAGTACTTC.

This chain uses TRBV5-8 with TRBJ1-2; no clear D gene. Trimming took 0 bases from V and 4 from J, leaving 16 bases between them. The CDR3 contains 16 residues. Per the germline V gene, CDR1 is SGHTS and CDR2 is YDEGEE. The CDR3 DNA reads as TGTGCCAGCAGCTTGGGCGGAACGACTCGGGTCTATGGCTACACCTTC. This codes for CASSLGGTTRVYGYTF. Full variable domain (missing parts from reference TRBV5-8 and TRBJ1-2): EAGVTQSPTHLIKTRGQQATLRCSPISGHTSVYWYQQALGLGLQFLLWYDEGEERNRGNFPPRFSGRQFPNYSSELNVNALELEDSALYLCASSLGGTTRVYGYTFGSGTRLTVV.

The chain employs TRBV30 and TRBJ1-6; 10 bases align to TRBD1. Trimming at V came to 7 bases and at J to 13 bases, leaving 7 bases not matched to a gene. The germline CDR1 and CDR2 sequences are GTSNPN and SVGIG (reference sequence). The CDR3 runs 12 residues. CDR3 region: CAYRDRGYPLHF. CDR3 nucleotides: TGTGCCTACCGGGACAGGGGATATCCCCTCCACTTT.

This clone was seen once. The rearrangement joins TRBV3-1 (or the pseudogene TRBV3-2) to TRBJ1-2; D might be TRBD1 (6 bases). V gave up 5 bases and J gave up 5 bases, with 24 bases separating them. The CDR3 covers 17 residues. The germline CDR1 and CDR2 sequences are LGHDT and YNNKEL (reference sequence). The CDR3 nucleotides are TGTGCCAGCAGCAGAATCGCTGCAGGGGCAGGAGAGTATGGCTACACCTTC. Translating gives CASSRIAAGAGEYGYTF.

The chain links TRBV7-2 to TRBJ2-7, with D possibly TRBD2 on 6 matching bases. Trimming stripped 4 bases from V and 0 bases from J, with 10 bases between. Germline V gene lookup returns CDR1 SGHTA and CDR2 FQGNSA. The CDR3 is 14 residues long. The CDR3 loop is CASSWRASSYEQYF. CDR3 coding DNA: TGTGCCAGCAGCTGGAGGGCGAGCTCCTACGAGCAGTACTTC. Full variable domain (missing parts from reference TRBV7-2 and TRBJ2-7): GAGVSQSPSNKVTEKGKDVELRCDPISGHTALYWYRQSLGQGLEFLIYFQGNSAPDKSGLPSDRFSAERTGGSVSTLTIQRTQQEDSAVYLCASSWRASSYEQYFGPGTRLTVT.

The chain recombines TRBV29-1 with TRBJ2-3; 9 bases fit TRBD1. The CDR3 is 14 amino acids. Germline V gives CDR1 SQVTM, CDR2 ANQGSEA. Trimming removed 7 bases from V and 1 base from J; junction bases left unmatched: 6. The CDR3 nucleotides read TGCAGCGCTGGGACAGGGTTGGGCACAGATACGCAGTATTTT. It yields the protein CSAGTGLGTDTQYF.

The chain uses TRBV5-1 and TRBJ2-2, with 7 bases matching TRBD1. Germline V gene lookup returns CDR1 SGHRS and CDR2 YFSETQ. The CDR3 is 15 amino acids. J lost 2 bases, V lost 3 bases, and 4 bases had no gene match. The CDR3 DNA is TGCGCCAGCAGCTCCGGGACAGCCAACACCGGGGAGCTGTTTTTT. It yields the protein CASSSGTANTGELFF.

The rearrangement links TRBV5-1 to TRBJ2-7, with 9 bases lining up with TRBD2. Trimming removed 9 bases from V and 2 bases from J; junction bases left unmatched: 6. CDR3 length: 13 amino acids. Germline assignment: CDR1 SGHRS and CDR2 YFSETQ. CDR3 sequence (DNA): TGCGCCATCCTTCGCGGGAGGGCCTACGAGCAGTACTTC. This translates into CAILRGRAYEQYF.

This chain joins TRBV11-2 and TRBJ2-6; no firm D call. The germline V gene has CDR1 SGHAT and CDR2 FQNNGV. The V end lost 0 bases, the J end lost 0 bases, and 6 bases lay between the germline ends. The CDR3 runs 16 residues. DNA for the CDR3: TGTGCCAGCAGCTTAGACACATCCTCTGGGGCCAACGTCCTGACTTTC. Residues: CASSLDTSSGANVLTF.

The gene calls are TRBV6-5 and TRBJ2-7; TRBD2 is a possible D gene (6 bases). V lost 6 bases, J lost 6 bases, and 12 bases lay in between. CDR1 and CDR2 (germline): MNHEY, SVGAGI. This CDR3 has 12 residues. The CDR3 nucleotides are TGTGCCAGCAGATCTAGCGTGAGCGAGCAGTACTTC. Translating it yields CASRSSVSEQYF.

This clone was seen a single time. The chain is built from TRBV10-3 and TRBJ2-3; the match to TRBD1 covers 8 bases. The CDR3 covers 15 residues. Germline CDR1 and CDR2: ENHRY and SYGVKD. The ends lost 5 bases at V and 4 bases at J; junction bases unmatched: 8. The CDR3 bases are TGTGCCATCAGTCTCGGGACAGGTCAGTCAGATACGCAGTATTTT. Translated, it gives CAISLGTGQSDTQYF.

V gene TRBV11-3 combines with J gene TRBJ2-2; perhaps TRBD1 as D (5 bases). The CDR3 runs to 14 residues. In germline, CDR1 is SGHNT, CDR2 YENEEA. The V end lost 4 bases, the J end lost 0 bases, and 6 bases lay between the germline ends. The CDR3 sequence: CASSSGTNTGELFF. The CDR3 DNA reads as TGTGCCAGCAGCTCAGGGACGAACACCGGGGAGCTGTTTTTT. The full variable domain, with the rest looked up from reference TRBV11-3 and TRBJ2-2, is EAGVVQSPRYKIIEKKQPVAFWCNPISGHNTLYWYLQNLGQGPELLIRYENEEAVDDSQLPKDRFSAERLKGVDSTLKIQPAELGDSAVYLCASSSGTNTGELFFGEGSRLTVL.

The CDR3 DNA sequence: TGTGCCACCAGTAACCGGGACAATAATTCACCCCTCCACTTT. Translation: CATSNRDNNSPLHF. This chain joins TRBV24-1 and TRBJ1-6, with a possible D match to TRBD1 (6 bases). The CDR3 loop spans 14 amino acids. Trimming took 6 bases from V and 5 from J, leaving 10 bases between them. The germline gives CDR1 KGHDR, CDR2 SFDVKD.

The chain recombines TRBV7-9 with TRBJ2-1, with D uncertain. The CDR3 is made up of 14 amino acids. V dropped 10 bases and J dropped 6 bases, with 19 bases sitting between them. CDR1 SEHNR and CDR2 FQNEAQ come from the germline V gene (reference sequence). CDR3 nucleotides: TGTGCCATTGGTCGGCAGGATAAGGTCAATGAGCAGTTCTTC. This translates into CAIGRQDKVNEQFF.

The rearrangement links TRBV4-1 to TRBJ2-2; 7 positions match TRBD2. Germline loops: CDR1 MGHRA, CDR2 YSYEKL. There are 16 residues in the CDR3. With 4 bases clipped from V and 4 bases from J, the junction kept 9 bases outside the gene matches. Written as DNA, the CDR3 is TGCGCCAGCAGCCCCCTCGCGGGAGAGGCCACCGGGGAGCTGTTTTTT. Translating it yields CASSPLAGEATGELFF.

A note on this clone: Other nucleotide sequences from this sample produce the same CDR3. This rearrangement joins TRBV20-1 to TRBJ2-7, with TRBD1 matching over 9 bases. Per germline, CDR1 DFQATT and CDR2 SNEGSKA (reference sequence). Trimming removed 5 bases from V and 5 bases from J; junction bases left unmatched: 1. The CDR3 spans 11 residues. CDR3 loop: CSAGQGNEQYF. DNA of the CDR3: TGCAGTGCTGGACAGGGGAACGAGCAGTACTTC.

In DNA, the CDR3 is TGTGCCAGTAGTATCGGGTCTTCCGGGGCCAACGTCCTGACTTTC. This gives the protein CASSIGSSGANVLTF. This chain links TRBV19 with TRBJ2-6; D is uncertain. The ends were cut back, 3 bases at V and 4 bases at J, with 10 bases in the middle. Germline-derived CDR1 and CDR2 are LNHDA and SQIVND (reference sequence). This CDR3 has 15 amino acids.

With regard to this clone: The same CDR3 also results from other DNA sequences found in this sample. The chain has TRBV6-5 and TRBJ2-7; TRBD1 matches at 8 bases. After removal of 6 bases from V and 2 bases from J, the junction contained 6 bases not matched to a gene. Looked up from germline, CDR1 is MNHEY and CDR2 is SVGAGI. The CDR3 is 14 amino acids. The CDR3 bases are TGTGCCAGCAGCTACCGGGACAGGACCTACGAGCAGTACTTC. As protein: CASSYRDRTYEQYF.

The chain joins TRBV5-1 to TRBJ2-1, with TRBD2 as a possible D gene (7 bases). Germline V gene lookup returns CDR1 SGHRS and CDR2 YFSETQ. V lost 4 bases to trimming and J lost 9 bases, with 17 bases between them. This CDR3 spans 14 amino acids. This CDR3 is CASSLRREGVEQFF. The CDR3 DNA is TGCGCCAGCAGCCTTAGGAGGGAGGGGGTTGAGCAGTTCTTC.

The CDR3 DNA sequence: TGTGCCAGCAGTTACAGGGGGAAGAGGACTGAAGCTTTCTTT. This codes for CASSYRGKRTEAFF. The V and J genes are TRBV6-5 and TRBJ1-1, with D possibly TRBD1 on 6 matching bases. Germline assignment: CDR1 MNHEY and CDR2 SVGAGI. Trimming removed 2 bases from V and 5 bases from J, with 12 bases in between. The CDR3 is 14 residues long.

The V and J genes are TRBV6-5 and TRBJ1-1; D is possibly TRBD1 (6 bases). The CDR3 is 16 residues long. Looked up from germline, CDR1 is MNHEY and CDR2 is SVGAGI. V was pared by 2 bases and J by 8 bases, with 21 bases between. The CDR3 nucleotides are TGTGCCAGCAGTTACCTCCGGGGGGGCTCGTTGACGGAAGCTTTCTTT. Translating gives CASSYLRGGSLTEAFF.

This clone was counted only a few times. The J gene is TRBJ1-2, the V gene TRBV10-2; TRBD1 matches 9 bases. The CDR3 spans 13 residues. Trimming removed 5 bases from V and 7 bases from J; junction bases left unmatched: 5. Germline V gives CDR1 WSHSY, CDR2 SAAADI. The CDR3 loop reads CASSLGQGRGYTF. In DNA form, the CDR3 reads TGCGCCAGCAGTTTGGGACAGGGCCGTGGCTACACCTTC.

The chain's CDR3 is CASRLEDRAIQPQHF. The CDR3 DNA reads as TGTGCCAGCAGGCTCGAAGACAGGGCGATCCAGCCCCAGCATTTT. This sequence joins TRBV28 and TRBJ1-5; 7 positions agree with TRBD1. Germline V gene sequence: CDR1 MDHEN, CDR2 SYDVKM. The CDR3 spans 15 residues. V dropped 6 bases and J dropped 7; count of bases not matched to a gene: 12.